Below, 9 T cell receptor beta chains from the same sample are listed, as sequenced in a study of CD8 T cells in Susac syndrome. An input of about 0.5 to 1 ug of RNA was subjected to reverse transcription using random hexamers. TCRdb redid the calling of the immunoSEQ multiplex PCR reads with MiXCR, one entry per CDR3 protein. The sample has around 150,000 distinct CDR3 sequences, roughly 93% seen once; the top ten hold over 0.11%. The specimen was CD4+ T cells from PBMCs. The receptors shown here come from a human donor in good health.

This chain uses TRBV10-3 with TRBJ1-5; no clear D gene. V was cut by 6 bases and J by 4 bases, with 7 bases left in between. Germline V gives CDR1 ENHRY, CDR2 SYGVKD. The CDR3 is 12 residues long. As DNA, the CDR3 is TGTGCCATCAGGGGAACTAATCAGCCCCAGCATTTT. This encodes CAIRGTNQPQHF.

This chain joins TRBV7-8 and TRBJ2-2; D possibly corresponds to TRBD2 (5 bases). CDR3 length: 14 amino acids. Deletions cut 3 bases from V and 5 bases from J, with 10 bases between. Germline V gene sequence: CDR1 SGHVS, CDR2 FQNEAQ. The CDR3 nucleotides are TGTGCCAGCAGCTTCCGTGAGGGAACCGGGGAGCTGTTTTTT. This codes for CASSFREGTGELFF.

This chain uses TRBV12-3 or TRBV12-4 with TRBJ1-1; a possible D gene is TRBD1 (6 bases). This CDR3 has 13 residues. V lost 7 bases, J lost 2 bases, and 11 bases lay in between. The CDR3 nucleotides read TGTGCCAGCACCCGACAGGTTAACACTGAAGCTTTCTTT. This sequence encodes CASTRQVNTEAFF.

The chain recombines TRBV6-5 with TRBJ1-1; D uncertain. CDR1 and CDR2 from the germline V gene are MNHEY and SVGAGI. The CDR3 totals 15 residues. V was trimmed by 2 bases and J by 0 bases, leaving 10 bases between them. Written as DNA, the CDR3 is TGTGCCAGCAGTTACGTCGGGCGGGTGAACACTGAAGCTTTCTTT. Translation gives CASSYVGRVNTEAFF.

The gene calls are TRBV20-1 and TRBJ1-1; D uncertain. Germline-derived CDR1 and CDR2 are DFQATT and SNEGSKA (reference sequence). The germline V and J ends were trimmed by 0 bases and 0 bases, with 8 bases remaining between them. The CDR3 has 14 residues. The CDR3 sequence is CSARDWAVNTEAFF. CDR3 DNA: TGCAGTGCTAGAGATTGGGCAGTGAACACTGAAGCTTTCTTT.

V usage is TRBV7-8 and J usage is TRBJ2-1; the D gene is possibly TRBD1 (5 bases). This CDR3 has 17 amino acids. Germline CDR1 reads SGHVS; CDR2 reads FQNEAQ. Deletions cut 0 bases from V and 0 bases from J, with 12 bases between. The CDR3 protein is CASSLARTIRSYNEQFF. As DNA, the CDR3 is TGTGCCAGCAGCTTAGCTCGGACAATCCGCTCCTACAATGAGCAGTTCTTC.

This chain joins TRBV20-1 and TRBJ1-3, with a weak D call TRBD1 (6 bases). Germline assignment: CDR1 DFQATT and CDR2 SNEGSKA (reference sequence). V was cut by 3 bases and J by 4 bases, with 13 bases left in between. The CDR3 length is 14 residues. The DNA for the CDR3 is TGCAGTGCTAGGTGGGGGGCGCCCGGAAACACCATATATTTT. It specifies CSARWGAPGNTIYF.

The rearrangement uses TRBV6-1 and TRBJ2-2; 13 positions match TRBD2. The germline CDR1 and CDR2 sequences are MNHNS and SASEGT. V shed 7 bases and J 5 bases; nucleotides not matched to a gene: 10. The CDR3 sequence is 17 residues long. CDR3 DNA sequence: TGTGCCAGCACCCCGAGGACTAGCGGGGGTGGAACCGGGGAGCTGTTTTTT. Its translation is CASTPRTSGGGTGELFF.

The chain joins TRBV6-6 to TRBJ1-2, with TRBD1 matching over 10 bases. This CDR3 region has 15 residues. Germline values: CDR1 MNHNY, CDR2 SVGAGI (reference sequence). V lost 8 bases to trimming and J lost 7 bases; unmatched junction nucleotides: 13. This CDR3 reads CASGGTGQGNVGYTF. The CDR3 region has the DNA TGTGCCAGCGGAGGGACGGGACAGGGGAACGTTGGCTACACCTTC.